This is a list of T cell receptor beta chains from one sample in a study of regulatory T cells in long-lasting Graves disease. TCRdb re-called the multiplex PCR reads with MiXCR, one entry per CDR3 protein. The sample yields over 450,000 distinct CDR3 sequences, about 12% seen once. The same data also went into a second study, on T cells in Graves' hyperthyroidism and ophthalmopathy.

The source material was peripheral blood mononuclear cells (PBMCs), sampled at new diagnosis, from a patient treated with antithyroid drugs. The receptors shown here come from a woman under 40 with Graves disease. Each CDR3 is given without its conserved first and last residue. A D gene is named only where the DNA matches it firmly.

cdr3_length | d_call | j_call | v_call | cdr3_aa
13 | NA | TRBJ1-1 | TRBV20-1 | SARDKGVGFTEAF
13 | NA | TRBJ2-7 | TRBV7-8 | ASSLGRGIPYEQY
11 | NA | TRBJ2-5 | TRBV9 | ASSVGGTETQY
13 | NA | TRBJ1-2 | TRBV28 | ASSAPKGGLYGYT
11 | NA | TRBJ1-4 | TRBV2 | ASIVQPEGKLF
13 | NA | TRBJ1-5 | TRBV20-1 | SASVFGQSNQPQH
13 | NA | TRBJ2-5 | TRBV7-9 | ASSSAGTPGETQY
12 | TRBD2 | TRBJ2-3 | TRBV7-3 | ASSSRTSGGTQY
13 | TRBD1 | TRBJ1-1 | TRBV6-1 | ASSERQGAGTEAF
12 | NA | TRBJ1-1 | TRBV15 | ASSGGEVNTEAF
13 | NA | TRBJ2-1 | TRBV30 | AWSVLVDPYNEQF
10 | NA | TRBJ2-5 | TRBV2 | ASSELRETQY
17 | TRBD2 | TRBJ2-7 | TRBV14 | ASSQDRPSGSYNSYEQY
11 | TRBD2 | TRBJ2-7 | TRBV4-1 | ASSPRGVAEQY
13 | NA | TRBJ2-5 | TRBV9 | ASSFSPAAQETQY
14 | TRBD2 | TRBJ2-3 | TRBV20-1 | SASGLAGHGTDTQY
10 | TRBD1 | TRBJ2-1 | TRBV30 | AWTGGRYEQF
14 | NA | TRBJ2-6 | TRBV5-6 | ASSLVRSSGANVLT
14 | TRBD1 | TRBJ2-3 | TRBV5-1 | ASSPEQGARSDTQY
12 | TRBD1 | TRBJ2-7 | TRBV6-2/TRBV6-3 | ASRVTGGRNEQY
12 | NA | TRBJ2-2 | TRBV10-3 | AISAGGNTGELF
13 | NA | TRBJ1-2 | TRBV24-1 | ATSATDSSNYGYT
14 | TRBD1 | TRBJ1-1 | TRBV28 | ASSFVRGRDVTEAF
13 | TRBD2 | TRBJ2-3 | TRBV12-3/TRBV12-4 | ASSPLAGGGDTQY
11 | NA | TRBJ1-4 | TRBV19 | ASRWRTNEKLF
12 | NA | TRBJ2-2 | TRBV20-1 | SARPLGNTGELF
13 | TRBD1 | TRBJ2-7 | TRBV27 | ASSAAGTGSYEQY
16 | NA | TRBJ2-7 | TRBV9 | ASSPRPDYSQFPYEQY
13 | NA | TRBJ2-7 | TRBV30 | TWSQTPDSSYEQY
14 | TRBD1 | TRBJ2-6 | TRBV12-3/TRBV12-4 | ASSPGQGPGANVLT
12 | NA | TRBJ1-2 | TRBV6-2/TRBV6-3 | ASRGVNGNYGYT
13 | TRBD2 | TRBJ2-1 | TRBV6-2/TRBV6-3 | ASSYETSGSNEQF
10 | NA | TRBJ1-2 | TRBV20-1 | SARGTFYGYT
10 | NA | TRBJ1-2 | TRBV30 | AFPSGNYGYT
14 | NA | TRBJ2-4 | TRBV18 | ASSYTEPVTKNIQY
16 | TRBD1 | TRBJ2-6 | TRBV6-1 | ASTHLQGSSSGANVLT
13 | NA | TRBJ2-2 | TRBV20-1 | SARDGGRITGELF
13 | NA | TRBJ2-5 | TRBV11-3 | ASSSAATEQETHY
13 | TRBD2 | TRBJ2-1 | TRBV9 | ASSVVASGSPEQF
12 | NA | TRBJ2-1 | TRBV19 | ASSPIATTNEQF